The 23 T cell receptor beta chains in this list originate from one sample, sequenced in a study of cytotoxic CD8 clonotypes in ibrutinib-treated CLL. Sequencing used immunoSEQ multiplex PCR; TCRdb keeps in-frame clones, though not all of them. The sample lists 65,000 to 95,000 clones; 85% to 90% were seen once. The starting material was PBMCs, obtained before ibrutinib treatment. The receptors come from a human donor with chronic lymphocytic leukemia.

This clone appeared a single time. The chain uses TRBV4-3 and TRBJ2-7, with TRBD1 matching 10 bases. Germline CDR1 reads LGHNA; CDR2 reads YSLEER. J was trimmed by 4 bases and V by 4 bases; bases with no gene match: 4. CDR3 length equals 14 residues. CDR3 region: CASSRGTGVYEQYF. As DNA, the CDR3 is TGCGCCAGCAGCCGGGGGACAGGGGTATACGAGCAGTACTTC.

This chain links TRBV11-3 with TRBJ2-2, with TRBD1 as a possible D gene (5 bases). Trimming left V 4 bases short and J 0 bases short, with 9 bases between. The CDR3 has 15 amino acids. Germline loops: CDR1 SGHNT, CDR2 YENEEA. The CDR3 region is CASSWAGPNTGELFF. The CDR3 coding sequence is TGTGCCAGCAGCTGGGCAGGGCCGAACACCGGGGAGCTGTTTTTT.

This clone was counted a single time. V usage is TRBV29-1 and J usage is TRBJ2-7, with no clear D. This CDR3 has 12 residues. Germline V lookup: CDR1 SQVTM, CDR2 ANQGSEA. V was cut by 2 bases and J by 5 bases, with 10 bases left in between. CDR3 nucleotides: TGCAGCGTTGAAAGTGCGATCAACGAGCAGTACTTC. Translation gives CSVESAINEQYF.

The chain uses TRBV6-1 and TRBJ1-3; TRBD1 might be the D (6 bases). This CDR3 is 18 amino acids long. Germline V CDR1 and CDR2: MNHNS, SASEGT. Trimming stripped 0 bases from V and 1 base from J, with 16 bases between. In nucleotides, the CDR3 is TGTGCCAGCAGTGAAGCACTAGCCTTACAGGGTTCTGGAAACACCATATATTTT. This encodes CASSEALALQGSGNTIYF.

The genes are TRBV5-1 and TRBJ2-7; 7 bases map to TRBD2. The CDR3 runs 13 residues. Germline V lookup: CDR1 SGHRS, CDR2 YFSETQ. J gave up 3 bases and V 6 bases, and 6 bases lay outside the gene matches. The CDR3: CASTQGLDYEQYF. CDR3 DNA sequence: TGCGCCAGCACCCAAGGACTAGACTACGAGCAGTACTTC.

The rearrangement links TRBV6-1 to TRBJ1-5; 7 bases map to TRBD1. J lost 2 bases, V lost 6 bases, and 7 bases had no gene match. The germline V gene has CDR1 MNHNS and CDR2 SASEGT. The CDR3 covers 15 residues. For the CDR3, the DNA is TGTGCCAGCAGACTGAGAGGACAGGGCAATCAGCCCCAGCATTTT. Translation gives CASRLRGQGNQPQHF.

The chain has TRBV9 and TRBJ2-1, with 8 bases identical to TRBD2. Unmatched junction bases numbered 3, after V lost 0 bases and J lost 4 bases. The CDR3 sequence is 15 residues long. Germline-derived CDR1 and CDR2 are SGDLS and YYNGEE. DNA for the CDR3: TGTGCCAGCAGCGTAGGGGTAGCGGGGTACAATGAGCAGTTCTTC. Protein sequence: CASSVGVAGYNEQFF.

The J gene is TRBJ2-7, the V gene TRBV7-2; no firm D call. Germline CDR1 SGHTA, CDR2 FQGNSA. V was trimmed by 4 bases and J by 3 bases, leaving 13 bases between them. This CDR3 is 14 amino acids long. The CDR3 loop reads CASSSVGRYYEQYF. The DNA of the CDR3 is TGTGCCAGCAGCTCGGTCGGCAGATACTACGAGCAGTACTTC. Full variable domain (remainder filled in from reference TRBV7-2 and TRBJ2-7): GAGVSQSPSNKVTEKGKDVELRCDPISGHTALYWYRQSLGQGLEFLIYFQGNSAPDKSGLPSDRFSAERTGGSVSTLTIQRTQQEDSAVYLCASSSVGRYYEQYFGPGTRLTVT.

The chain links TRBV5-1 to TRBJ2-5, with 7 bases lining up with TRBD2. Losses at the gene ends were 4 bases for V and 2 bases for J; bases not matched to a gene: 5. The CDR3 is 14 amino acids. The germline CDR1 and CDR2 sequences are SGHRS and YFSETQ. The CDR3 loop reads CASSPTSAQETQYF. CDR3 sequence (DNA): TGCGCCAGCAGCCCTACTAGCGCGCAAGAGACCCAGTACTTC.

The chain carries TRBV5-4 and TRBJ2-3, with 9 bases identical to TRBD2. CDR1 is SGHNT, CDR2 YYREEE, per germline (reference sequence). V gave up 2 bases and J gave up 5 bases; unmatched junction bases: 6. This CDR3 is built from 15 residues. CDR3 nucleotide sequence: TGTGCCAGCAGCTTTGGCGGGAGGGCCCGAGATACGCAGTATTTT. The encoded protein is CASSFGGRARDTQYF.

The sample holds one count of this clone. V and J are TRBV29-1 and TRBJ2-1, with D perhaps TRBD2 (6 bases). Between the trimmed V and J ends, which lost 7 bases and 7 bases, there was a span of 20 bases. CDR3 length equals 14 residues. Germline CDR1 is SQVTM and CDR2 is ANQGSEA. DNA for the CDR3: TGCAGCGCCGAATCGGAGGGGTGGAGGAATGAGCAGTTCTTC. Amino acids: CSAESEGWRNEQFF.

This chain connects TRBV7-3 to TRBJ1-2, with 11 nucleotides matching TRBD1. The CDR3 length is 15 residues. Per the germline V gene, CDR1 is SGHTA and CDR2 is FQGTGA. V lost 5 bases to trimming and J lost 8 bases; unmatched junction nucleotides: 10. The CDR3 region is CASSPPGQGARGYTF. The CDR3 region has the DNA TGTGCCAGCAGCCCGCCAGGACAGGGGGCGAGGGGCTACACCTTC.

In this sample, this clone turned up a few times. The chain carries TRBV7-9 and TRBJ1-4; no clear D gene. V lost 5 bases to trimming and J lost 8 bases, with 18 bases between them. The germline V gene encodes CDR1 SEHNR and CDR2 FQNEAQ (reference sequence). The CDR3 runs 15 residues. CDR3 amino acids: CASSLNLGEFEKLFF. The CDR3 region has the DNA TGTGCCAGCAGCCTTAACCTGGGAGAGTTCGAAAAACTGTTTTTT.

This clone has a handful of counts. The sample holds other DNA sequences that translate to the same CDR3. The chain links TRBV6-6 to TRBJ2-3, with D possibly called TRBD1 or TRBD2 (5 bases each). CDR1 and CDR2 (germline): MNHNY, SVGAGI (reference sequence). Trimming shortened V by 2 bases and J by 4 bases, and 10 bases separated the two germline ends. This CDR3 region has 14 residues. The CDR3 reads CASSYVQGADTQYF. The DNA of the CDR3 is TGTGCCAGCAGTTACGTCCAGGGAGCAGATACGCAGTATTTT.

This clone occurred a few times. The chain employs TRBV15 and TRBJ1-1, with TRBD1 as a possible D gene (5 bases). In germline, CDR1 is LNHNV, CDR2 YYDKDF (reference sequence). The CDR3 spans 13 residues. Trimming pared 9 bases from V and 8 bases from J, leaving 19 bases between. In DNA form, the CDR3 reads TGTGCCACGAAAAGGGGCAGGGTAGTCGAAGCTTTCTTT. This translates into CATKRGRVVEAFF.

The chain has TRBV27 and TRBJ2-1; a possible D gene is TRBD2 (5 bases). From germline, CDR1 is MNHEY and CDR2 SMNVEV (reference sequence). CDR3 size: 13 residues. V was cut by 3 bases and J by 6 bases, with 9 bases left in between. This CDR3 reads CASSFLRGNEQFF. The DNA for the CDR3 is TGTGCCAGCAGTTTTTTACGGGGCAATGAGCAGTTCTTC.

CDR3 amino acids: CASSPPVVGFVTEAFF. The CDR3 DNA is TGTGCCAGCAGTCCCCCCGTGGTTGGATTTGTCACTGAAGCTTTCTTT. The rearrangement links TRBV28 to TRBJ1-1; D not certain. V gave up 5 bases and J gave up 4 bases, with 20 bases separating them. CDR3 length: 16 residues. Germline values: CDR1 MDHEN, CDR2 SYDVKM.

CDR3 DNA sequence: TGTGCCAGCAGTCCCAGAAAAAGCTACGAGCAGTACTTC. As protein: CASSPRKSYEQYF. V and J are TRBV27 and TRBJ2-7, with D uncertain. Per germline, CDR1 MNHEY and CDR2 SMNVEV (reference sequence). The V end lost 5 bases, the J end lost 3 bases, and 11 bases lay between the germline ends. The CDR3 contains 13 residues.

The table lists this clone with a few counts. The chain recombines TRBV4-2 with TRBJ1-1; D perhaps matches TRBD1 (6 bases). This CDR3 has 16 amino acids. CDR1 LGHNA and CDR2 YNFKEQ come from the germline V gene. V was trimmed by 3 bases and J by 2 bases, leaving 16 bases between them. The CDR3 reads CASSQETGTLNTEAFF. CDR3 bases: TGTGCCAGCAGCCAGGAAACCGGGACATTAAACACTGAAGCTTTCTTT.

This clone has more than one count but fewer than ten. The genes are TRBV10-3 and TRBJ2-7; a weak D match, TRBD2 (6 bases). V dropped 10 bases and J dropped 3 bases, with 10 bases sitting between them. This CDR3 spans 11 amino acids. Per germline, CDR1 ENHRY and CDR2 SYGVKD. CDR3 in amino acids: CATGTVYEQYF. Written as DNA, the CDR3 is TGTGCCACCGGGACTGTCTACGAGCAGTACTTC.

This chain joins TRBV7-3 and TRBJ2-3, with no clear D. V lost 4 bases, J lost 6 bases, and 11 bases lay in between. Germline CDR1 is SGHTA and CDR2 is FQGTGA. The length of the CDR3 is 13 residues. CDR3 coding DNA: TGTGCCAGCAGCTCACAACCTAGGGATACGCAGTATTTT. Translating it yields CASSSQPRDTQYF.

This chain uses TRBV27 with TRBJ2-7; D remains ambiguous. The CDR3 loop spans 15 amino acids. V lost 0 bases and J 4 bases, leaving 13 bases between the germline ends. Germline CDR1 and CDR2: MNHEY and SMNVEV (reference sequence). The CDR3 nucleotides are TGTGCCAGCAGTTTATCCCAGGCTTTTGGGTACGAGCAGTACTTC. Translated, it gives CASSLSQAFGYEQYF.

The chain links TRBV2 to TRBJ2-7; 7 bases fit TRBD2. Unmatched junction bases numbered 9, after V lost 7 bases and J lost 6 bases. This CDR3 is 13 amino acids long. Germline CDR1 reads SNHLY; CDR2 reads FYNNEI. The CDR3: CASITGTIGEQYF. In DNA, the CDR3 is TGTGCCAGCATTACCGGGACTATCGGCGAGCAGTACTTC.